This T cell receptor beta chain was recovered during a study of CD4 T cell repertoires in COVID-19. CDR1 is PRHDT, CDR2 FYEKMQ, per germline (reference sequence). The CDR3 consists of 11 residues. Trimming removed 3 bases from V and 8 bases from J, with 5 bases in between. On this clone: The antigen remains undetermined.

General study points: Some SARS-CoV-2 clonotypes, between about 6.5 and 26%, recurred in SARS-CoV and/or HKU1 cultures.

Sequencing was performed with immunoSEQ multiplex PCR; in TCRdb, only in-frame clones are kept and a portion is missing. The data hold about 75,000 clones, with about 80% observed a single time. The starting material was CD4+ T cells from peripheral blood, obtained after recovery from COVID-19. The TCR originated in a human donor who had COVID-19. The chain links TRBV13 to TRBJ2-1, with D unresolved. CDR3 coding DNA: TGTGCCAGCAGCTTCCGCCATGAGCAGTTCTTC. Translating gives CASSFRHEQFF.